This T cell receptor beta chain was captured in a study of blood T cells in healthy people across ages. Turning to this clonotype: An end of the junction differs from the germline gene, which may be a read error.

The CDR3 loop spans 17 amino acids. Germline V lookup: CDR1 LGHNA, CDR2 YNFKEQ. With a J-beta primer mix and a sample-barcoded 5' primer, a second PCR ran about 7 to 12 cycles. Each CDR3 protein gets one entry after TCRdb re-called the 5' RACE reads with MiXCR. Seen here are about 690,000 distinct CDR3 sequences, roughly 43% observed once, and the top ten hold about 32%. Sequenced sample: blood. The receptor was isolated from a man older than 75 in good health. The chain is built from TRBV4-2 and TRBJ2-5; 8 bases are shared with TRBD1. This chain's CDR3 is CASSQVSGDRSRESQYF. For the CDR3, the DNA is TGTGCCAGCAGCCAAGTTTCGGGGGACAGGTCCAGAGAGTCCCAGTACTTC.